This section outlines one TCR beta chain sequence together with its context. Its target is not known. These data come from a study of T cell responses to AZD1222 COVID-19 vaccine. CDR3 length: 14 amino acids. Looked up from germline, CDR1 is SGHRS and CDR2 is YFSETQ. V lost 2 bases to trimming and J lost 0 bases, with 8 bases between them. Sequenced by immunoSEQ multiplex PCR; TCRdb stores in-frame clones only, minus some. This table holds about 120,000 clones, about 91% found once. Study-wide findings and caveats: Reportedly, nearly half of unique spike TCRs recognized epitopes outside B.1.351/B.1.1.7 mutations.

The TCR comes from an adult who received the AZD1222 COVID-19 vaccine. The material sequenced was peripheral blood, taken 28 days after the second AZD1222 dose. The chain recombines TRBV5-1 with TRBJ1-2; D may be TRBD1 (5 bases). The chain's CDR3 is CASSFAGTNYGYTF. The CDR3 bases are TGCGCCAGCAGCTTCGCAGGGACTAACTATGGCTACACCTTC.